This TCR beta chain stems from a study of identical twins. Each CDR3 protein is one row after TCRdb ran MiXCR on the 5' RACE reads. The top ten hold 0.8% to 1% of the sample, which has over 500,000 distinct CDR3 sequences, approximately 22% seen once. This clonotype has a count of ten or more. In addition, the sample was reused for a study of T cells expressing NK-cell markers.

Sample: CD4+ T cells sorted from blood. This clonotype was obtained from a woman aged 18-29 years in good health.

This chain's CDR3 is CASSLAQMNTEAFF. The CDR3 nucleotides read TGCGCCAGCAGCTTGGCACAGATGAACACTGAAGCTTTCTTT. The chain has TRBV5-1 and TRBJ1-1; D unclear. Germline CDR1 SGHRS, CDR2 YFSETQ. Trimming took 0 bases from V and 0 from J, leaving 6 bases between them. This CDR3 region has 14 residues.